Given below is one TCR beta chain in context. Its antigen target is currently unknown. Base qualities are missing; no much larger clone stands one base away. The junction carries 15 bases between V and J, which are trimmed by 3 bases and 6 bases respectively. From the germline V gene (reference sequence), CDR1 is LNHNV and CDR2 is YYDKDF. The CDR3 sequence holds 14 residues, the cysteine and phenylalanine included. The DNA shown is the 42-base CDR3, in frame from base 1. The data derive from a study of vaccination and CD4 T cells after COVID-19 (dated by TCRdb to between 2021 and 2022). For the study in its entirety: Every convalescent patient had a positive nasal swab PCR test for SARS-CoV-2, with mild disease in 8 to 10 patients and severe disease in one. For stimulating the cultures, overlapping spike peptide pools were used, derived from SARS-CoV-2 as well as from the common cold coronaviruses HCoV-NL63, HCoV-OC43 and HCoV-229E. Post-vaccine blood samples were collected a median of approximately 68 days after the second vaccine dose, ranging from about 13 to 250 days. Control cultures received a CEFX viral epitope pool as the positive control, an HIV-1 Nef peptide pool as the negative control, or no peptide. For a few convalescent patients, samples were collected at an early post-vaccination timepoint (day 14) as well as at a late post-vaccination timepoint (days 161 to 241). Post-COVID blood samples were collected from convalescent patients a median of approximately 100 days after diagnosis, with a range of roughly 35 to 170 days. Participants got two doses of the Pfizer-BioNTech BNT162b2 vaccine (n=8) or two doses of the Moderna mRNA-1273 vaccine (n=2). In roughly 11 COVID-19 convalescent patients and 4 infection-naive healthy vaccine recipients, the spike-specific CD4+ TCR repertoire before mRNA vaccination was compared with the repertoire after mRNA vaccination. Six males and four females were included in the convalescent cohort, with two Hispanic individuals, seven Caucasians, two Asians and one multiracial person represented.

Findings and caveats that apply to the study as a whole: The study included relatively few convalescent patients and did not analyze early timepoints after natural infection. The median number of SARS-CoV-2-reactive clonotypes rose from under 25 after infection to around 40 after vaccination, but the change was not significant. Of the vaccine-specific clones in convalescent patients, 304 of 307, or nearly all, reacted only to SARS-CoV-2 spike and did not cross-react with common cold coronaviruses. Among the post-vaccine SARS-CoV-2-reactive clones in convalescent patients, a median about 87% showed up only after vaccination, which suggests vaccine-specific priming.

The library was built by means of PCR. At the Johns Hopkins FTIC core, DNA from the cultured CD4+ T cells underwent TCR sequencing with the Oncomine TCR Beta short-read assay. Genomic DNA was extracted from the cultured CD4+ T cells with the QIAamp micro DNA kit. The Oncomine TCR Beta libraries from cultured CD4+ T cells were pooled using unique dual indexes and then sequenced on an Illumina iSeq 100. In the authors' own workflow: Non-productive sequences were filtered out, and CDR3s that did not start with C, did not end with F or W, or were shorter than 7 amino acids were discarded. The MANAFEST web application identified antigen-specific clonotypes by comparing peptide-stimulated wells against reference wells and other culture wells. Positive clones required FDR below 0.05, an odds ratio above 5, and productive frequency above 0.1% in at least two of three replicate wells. A clonotype counted as cross-reactive if it showed significant expansion both in the SARS-CoV-2 spike wells and in at least one common cold coronavirus spike condition. CDR3 homology was assessed with Levenshtein distances (stringdist) and unrooted phylogenetic trees (ape) in R version 3.6.1. TCRdb trimmed public reads at Q25 via fastp, called clones via MiXCR and kept in-frame beta chains. Identical CDR3 proteins give one entry, which carries the most common genes and DNA. None of the V and J calls come from the authors' own analysis; TCRdb made them. This sample comprises more than 20,000 distinct CDR3 sequences, less than 45% of them detected only once. Approximately 5.3% of the sample comes from the top ten.

The time point label on this specimen signifies: late sampling 161 to 241 days after vaccination in three convalescent patients. What the treatment or condition label conveys for this sample: roughly 10-day PBMC culture with coronavirus spike peptide pools or control peptides (ViraFEST assay). The ViraFEST assay, used in the study, expanded antigen-specific T cells with peptide pools and then identified the expanded clonotypes through TCR sequencing. The convalescent patients' positive SARS-CoV-2 PCR tests fell between March and December 2020, which was before the Alpha, Beta and Delta variants emerged in the United States. Each well held around 2 million PBMCs cultured with 10 ug/ml peptide pools in IMDM containing around 5% human AB serum and 8 to 10 IU/ml IL-2. On days 3 and 7, half of the culture medium was replaced with fresh IL-2-containing medium. After approximately eleven days of culture, CD4+ T cells were isolated by negative selection with the EasySep CD4+ T cell isolation kit. Ficoll-Paque Plus gradient centrifugation was used to isolate PBMCs from whole blood, and the isolated PBMCs were then either used fresh or cryopreserved at -140C. Each culture condition was generally run in triplicate wells.

Sequences were derived from CD4+ T cells from blood, cultured in vitro, sampled about 7 months after SARS-CoV-2 vaccination. This receptor was identified in a human donor who had recovered from COVID-19. The V and J genes are TRBV15 and TRBJ2-7; the D region possibly corresponds to TRBD1 (6 bases align). CDR3 loop: CATSRGASGAEQYF. The bases are TGTGCCACCAGCAGGGGTGCCTCAGGGGCCGAGCAGTACTTC.